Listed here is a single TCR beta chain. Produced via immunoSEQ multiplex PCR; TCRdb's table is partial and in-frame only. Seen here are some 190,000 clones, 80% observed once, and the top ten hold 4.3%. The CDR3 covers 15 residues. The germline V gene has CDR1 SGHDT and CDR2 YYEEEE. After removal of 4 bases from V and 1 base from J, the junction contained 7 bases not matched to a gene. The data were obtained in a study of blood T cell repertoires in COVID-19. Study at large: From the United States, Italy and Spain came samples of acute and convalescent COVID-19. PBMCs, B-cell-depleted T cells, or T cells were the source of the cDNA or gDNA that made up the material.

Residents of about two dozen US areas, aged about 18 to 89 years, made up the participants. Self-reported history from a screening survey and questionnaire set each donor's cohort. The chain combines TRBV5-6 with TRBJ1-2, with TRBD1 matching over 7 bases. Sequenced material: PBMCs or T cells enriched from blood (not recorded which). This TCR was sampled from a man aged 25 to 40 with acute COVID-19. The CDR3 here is CASSAPGGFNYGYTF. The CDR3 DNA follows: TGTGCCAGCAGCGCCCCAGGGGGGTTTAACTATGGCTACACCTTC.